These T cell receptor beta chains were read from a single sample in a study of CD8+ T cells in alopecia areata. Profiling relied on immunoSEQ multiplex PCR, and the TCRdb table lists in-frame clones only, not all of them. The sample yields 100,000 to 150,000 clones, around 49% seen once. Sequences were derived from CD8+ T cells sorted from blood, sampled at week 0. Receptors were obtained from a human donor with alopecia areata. The CDR3 runs from the conserved cysteine through the conserved F or W. The order of the fields is J gene, clone size, V gene, D gene, CDR3 protein, CDR3 DNA. D genes are given only for firm matches. The size entry is marked missing in some rows and otherwise reads once, few, many or a size class.

TRBJ2-7 | few | TRBV29-1 | . | CSVKGGYEQYF | TGCAGCGTCAAGGGAGGCTACGAGCAGTACTTC
TRBJ2-1 | few | TRBV13 | . | CASSFGPNEQFF | TGTGCCAGCAGCTTCGGGCCCAATGAGCAGTTCTTC
TRBJ2-3 | . | TRBV27 | . | CASSFGEGSTDTQYF | TGTGCCAGCAGTTTCGGCGAAGGCAGCACAGATACGCAGTATTTT
TRBJ1-2 | . | TRBV29-1 | TRBD1 | CSVEDPTGGYGYTF | TGCAGCGTTGAAGACCCGACAGGGGGCTATGGCTACACCTTC
TRBJ1-4 | . | TRBV7-6 | . | CASSPREPNEKLFF | TGTGCCAGCAGCCCCCGGGAGCCTAATGAAAAACTGTTTTTT
TRBJ2-1 | few | TRBV29-1 | . | CSVETLGSGSEQFF | TGCAGCGTTGAAACCCTGGGATCGGGCAGTGAGCAGTTCTTC
TRBJ2-7 | few | TRBV29-1 | . | CSVDAHHEQYF | TGCAGCGTTGATGCACACCACGAGCAGTACTTC
TRBJ1-4 | . | TRBV15 | . | CATSWGADEKLFF | TGTGCCACCAGCTGGGGAGCGGACGAAAAACTGTTTTTT
TRBJ1-6 | few | TRBV7-8 | TRBD1 | CASSLDNRGSNSPLHF | TGTGCCAGCAGCTTAGATAACAGGGGATCGAATTCACCCCTCCACTTT
TRBJ1-1 | . | TRBV5-1 | . | CASSIGFNTEAFF | TGCGCCAGCAGCATCGGCTTCAACACTGAAGCTTTCTTT
TRBJ2-3 | . | TRBV29-1 | TRBD1 | CSVDETGGLDTQYF | TGCAGCGTTGACGAGACAGGGGGCCTTGATACGCAGTATTTT
TRBJ2-1 | . | TRBV9 | . | CASSGRPNEQFF | TGTGCCAGCAGCGGGAGACCGAATGAGCAGTTCTTC
TRBJ2-1 | . | TRBV25-1 | . | CASSEGRGEQFF | TGTGCCAGCAGCGAAGGACGGGGTGAGCAGTTCTTC
TRBJ2-3 | . | TRBV30 | . | CAWDHGTDTQYF | TGTGCCTGGGACCACGGCACAGATACGCAGTATTTT
TRBJ1-1 | . | TRBV29-1 | . | CSVGVTTEAFF | TGCAGCGTTGGAGTTACTACTGAAGCTTTCTTT
TRBJ1-2 | . | TRBV29-1 | . | CSVEDRRDSGYGYTF | TGCAGCGTTGAAGATAGGAGGGATTCTGGCTATGGCTACACCTTC
TRBJ2-3 | few | TRBV30 | . | CACPGVTDTQYF | TGTGCCTGTCCCGGGGTCACAGATACGCAGTATTTT
TRBJ2-7 | once | TRBV6-5 | . | CASSPDQYEQYF | TGTGCCAGCAGTCCGGACCAATACGAGCAGTACTTC
TRBJ2-5 | few | TRBV5-1 | . | CASSRTRLSTETQYF | TGCGCCAGCAGCCGGACACGTCTGAGTACGGAGACCCAGTACTTC
TRBJ2-5 | . | TRBV19 | . | CASEDGYLGETQYF | TGTGCCAGCGAGGACGGCTACTTGGGAGAGACCCAGTACTTC
TRBJ2-7 | few | TRBV27 | . | CASRGPLGEQYF | TGTGCCAGCAGGGGACCTCTCGGGGAGCAGTACTTC
TRBJ2-2 | few | TRBV27 | . | CASSWLRGRADTGELFF | TGTGCCAGCAGTTGGTTACGGGGTCGGGCGGACACCGGGGAGCTGTTTTTT
TRBJ1-6 | . | TRBV30 | . | CAWSWGGGSPLHF | TGTGCCTGGAGTTGGGGCGGAGGTTCACCCCTCCACTTT